The next 19 T cell receptor beta chains were all read from a single sample in a study of human CD8 memory T cell subsets. Libraries for TCR beta were constructed using UMI-labeled 5' RACE. TCRdb derives one entry per CDR3 protein from the 5' RACE reads, leaving out DNA. The table lists around 9,800 distinct CDR3 sequences. Material: CD8+ T cells from PBMCs. Receptors originate from a human donor in good health.

The V gene is TRBV7-9, the J gene TRBJ1-2; TCRdb names TRBD1, which stays unverified in the absence of DNA. Germline V gene sequence: CDR1 SEHNR, CDR2 FQNEAQ (reference sequence). The CDR3 is 15 amino acids. This chain's CDR3 is CASSVGQPSNYGYTF.

This rearrangement joins TRBV7-9 to TRBJ1-2; TCRdb returns TRBD1, unconfirmable since there is no DNA. This CDR3 is 15 amino acids long. CDR1 and CDR2 (germline): SEHNR, FQNEAQ (reference sequence). The CDR3 sequence: CASSLPSGQGAGYTF.

The chain employs TRBV10-1 and TRBJ2-7. Germline values: CDR1 WNHNN, CDR2 SYGVQD (reference sequence). The CDR3 covers 15 residues. CDR3 loop: CASSESLATRYEQYF.

The chain is built from TRBV6-2 or TRBV6-3 and TRBJ2-7. The CDR3 extends over 14 amino acids. Germline V gene lookup returns CDR1 MNHEY and CDR2 SVGEGT. This CDR3 reads CASRHETFAYEQYF.

Judged by frequency, this clonotype is medium-sized. This chain connects TRBV28 to TRBJ2-1; TCRdb calls TRBD2, which cannot be checked without DNA. The CDR3 loop spans 16 amino acids. Germline lookup yields CDR1 MDHEN and CDR2 SYDVKM. CDR3 sequence: CASSTRSGRAINEQFF.

The chain is built from TRBV11-2 and TRBJ2-7; the D gene TCRdb calls, TRBD2, cannot be checked with no DNA. Looked up from germline, CDR1 is SGHAT and CDR2 is FQNNGV. CDR3 length: 13 residues. CDR3 loop: CASSLAGPGEQYF.

By frequency, this clonotype is medium-sized. The rearrangement links TRBV7-9 to TRBJ2-2; the TRBD1 assignment by TCRdb is unverifiable without DNA. The length of the CDR3 is 15 residues. CDR1 SEHNR and CDR2 FQNEAQ come from the germline V gene (reference sequence). The CDR3 sequence is CASSSLDTYTGELFF.

V gene TRBV20-1 combines with J gene TRBJ2-7; TCRdb's D call, TRBD1, is unchecked because there is no DNA. The CDR3 sequence is 11 residues long. Germline assignment: CDR1 DFQATT and CDR2 SNEGSKA (reference sequence). The CDR3 protein is CSAGTTYEQYF.

The genes are TRBV28 and TRBJ2-7; there is no DNA to check the TCRdb D call of TRBD2. CDR1 is MDHEN, CDR2 SYDVKM, per germline. This CDR3 has 12 amino acids. The chain's CDR3 is CASAAGYIGQYF.

This clonotype is deemed medium-sized (0.01 to 0.1%) by its frequency. V usage is TRBV9 and J usage is TRBJ1-3. This CDR3 contains 13 residues. Germline CDR1 reads SGDLS; CDR2 reads YYNGEE. The chain's CDR3 is CASSPPVQNTIYF.

The chain is built from TRBV6-5 and TRBJ2-7; no DNA is available, so the TRBD1 call from TCRdb remains unchecked. This CDR3 has 14 amino acids. Germline assignment: CDR1 MNHEY and CDR2 SVGAGI. CDR3 protein: CASQKEGEGYEQYF.

The genes are TRBV13 and TRBJ2-1. CDR1 and CDR2 (germline): PRHDT, FYEKMQ (reference sequence). This CDR3 contains 13 residues. CDR3 sequence: CASLLGSYNEQFF.

The V and J genes are TRBV5-4 and TRBJ2-3; TCRdb gives TRBD1 as the D gene, but with no DNA this cannot be confirmed. The CDR3 totals 15 residues. Germline V gene sequence: CDR1 SGHNT, CDR2 YYREEE (reference sequence). This CDR3 reads CASSLDGGRTDTQYF.

The chain recombines TRBV29-1 with TRBJ2-7. This CDR3 has 12 amino acids. Germline CDR1 reads SQVTM; CDR2 reads ANQGSEA. The CDR3 reads CSVEDKPYEQYF.

This clonotype ranks as medium-sized in terms of frequency. This chain connects TRBV28 to TRBJ1-5; TCRdb selects TRBD1, and the lack of DNA leaves this call unchecked. CDR3 length: 13 amino acids. Looked up from germline, CDR1 is MDHEN and CDR2 is SYDVKM. CDR3 region: CASSFPGNQPQHF.

This chain links TRBV25-1 with TRBJ2-7. Germline CDR1 is MGHDK and CDR2 is SYGVNS. CDR3 length: 12 residues. Here the CDR3 reads CASSDTGYEQYF.

V gene TRBV6-5 combines with J gene TRBJ2-2. The CDR3 has 14 residues. The V gene's germline CDR1 is MNHEY and CDR2 SVGAGI. CDR3 sequence reads: CASSFTPNTGELFF.

V gene TRBV18 combines with J gene TRBJ2-5; lacking DNA, the TRBD1 call made by TCRdb goes unchecked. This CDR3 is 15 amino acids long. Germline CDR1 is KGHSH and CDR2 is LQKENI. CDR3 sequence reads: CASSPQGQEGETQYF.

The V gene is TRBV20-1, the J gene TRBJ1-2. Germline lookup yields CDR1 DFQATT and CDR2 SNEGSKA (reference sequence). There are 14 residues in the CDR3. Here the CDR3 reads CSARDDGRSYGYTF.